Detailed here is one T cell receptor (beta chain). Its antigen is still unknown. Here immunoSEQ multiplex PCR was the method, and the copy in TCRdb shows in-frame clones only, minus some. This table holds thousands of clones, 32% found once. Germline lookup yields CDR1 DFQATT and CDR2 SNEGSKA (reference sequence). V was cut by 7 bases and J by 3 bases, with 10 bases left in between. CDR3 length: 11 amino acids. The data were obtained in a study of T cell clonotyping in hematopoietic cell transplantation. Whole-study results and caveats: After transplant, recipient diversity fell while pathologically expanded clonotypes grew through day 180. No sorting was done, leaving CD4 and CD8 contributions mixed. Graft donor and pretransplant recipient Inverse Simpson Index values predicted broader posttransplant TCR diversity.

Here the sequenced sample was peripheral blood mononuclear cells, taken 30 days after allogeneic stem cell transplant. The TCR comes from a female patient in her 50s who had an allogeneic stem cell transplant from an unrelated donor, so the T cells may come from the graft donor. Some clones in this sample may be carry-over from other donors' samples. The chain links TRBV20-1 to TRBJ2-7; tentatively, D is TRBD1 (6 bases). The CDR3 DNA reads as TGCAGTGGGAGGACAGACTACGAGCAGTACTTC. Its protein product is CSGRTDYEQYF.